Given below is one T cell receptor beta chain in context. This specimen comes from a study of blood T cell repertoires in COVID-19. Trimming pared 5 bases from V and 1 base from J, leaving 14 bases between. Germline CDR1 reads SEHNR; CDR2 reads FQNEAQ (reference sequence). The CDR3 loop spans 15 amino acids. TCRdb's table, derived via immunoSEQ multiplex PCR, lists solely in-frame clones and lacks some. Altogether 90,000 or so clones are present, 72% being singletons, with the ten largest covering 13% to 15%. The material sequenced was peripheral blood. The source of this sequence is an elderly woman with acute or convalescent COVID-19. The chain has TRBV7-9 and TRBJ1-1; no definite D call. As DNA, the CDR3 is TGTGCCAGCAGCCCCTCCGGACGGGGGAACACTGAAGCTTTCTTT. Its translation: CASSPSGRGNTEAFF.